This entry is about one T cell receptor (beta chain). Its antigen is currently not known. The DNA is omitted, as the CDR3 cannot be located on it reliably, and the CDR3 follows TCRdb's listing. The data originate from a study of OX40 agonist ivuxolimab in advanced cancers. Background on the whole study: Ivuxolimab was a fully human IgG2 agonistic monoclonal antibody targeting the costimulatory receptor OX40 (CD134). Intravenous ivuxolimab was administered to patients every 2 weeks at six dose levels: 0.01, 0.1, 0.3, 1.5, 3 and 10 mg/kg. Among the 52 dose-escalation patients, 19 had hepatocellular carcinoma, 15 or so melanoma, 9 renal cell carcinoma and 9 head and neck cancer. The paper covers the monotherapy dose-escalation part of the phase I ivuxolimab trial, which included N of about 51 patients. Peripheral TCRbeta sequencing was intended to test whether TCR sequence diversity was altered and clonal T-cell expansion was caused by ivuxolimab. Partial responses occurred in three dose-escalation patients: two with cutaneous melanoma and one with hepatocellular carcinoma. The dose-escalation cohort was about 83% male with a mean age of about 60 years, ranging from roughly 23 to 90. Prior anti-PD-1, anti-PD-L1 or anti-CTLA-4 therapy was permitted, and approximately 39% of dose-escalation patients had received checkpoint inhibitors. Study-wide conclusions, independent of this receptor: In partial responders in the 0.1-3.0 mg/kg groups, normalized peripheral clonal expansion was found to be among the lowest, especially among CD8+ T cells. The antigen specificity of the peripheral T cells that underwent clonal expansion was not determined. After ivuxolimab, CD8+ T cells had more expanded clones than CD4+ T cells on average. Low levels of normalized T-cell clonal expansion were also shown by some nonresponding patients. At doses of 0.1 to 3.0 mg/kg, clonal expansion of both CD4+ and CD8+ T cells in blood was seen between baseline and week 6.

The trial excluded patients who had a history of autoimmune disease or were on systemic immunosuppression. Peripheral blood for TCR sequencing was drawn from every dose cohort at baseline, at cycle 4 day 1 and at cycle 7 day 1. Samples were obtained from an open-label, multicenter, first-in-human phase I dose-escalation trial of ivuxolimab. The trial enrolled adults with locally advanced or metastatic head and neck squamous cell, hepatocellular, melanoma or renal cell carcinoma. CD4+ and CD8+ T cells were sorted separately from peripheral blood before TCR sequencing. Genomic DNA was extracted from sorted cells for sequencing of the TCRbeta CDR3 region. TCRbeta CDR3 regions were sequenced using the immunoSEQ Assay. Not all clones reach the TCRdb copy of this immuneACCESS table, which keeps in-frame sequences only. Checked studies attribute under half of the gap to unresolved V genes and leave the rest unexplained. In all, the sample holds tens of thousands of clones, and 85% to 90% of those were seen once. The ten largest clones take up approximately 0.35% of the sample.

The sequence was collected from an adult with an advanced solid tumor such as melanoma, head and neck, liver or kidney cancer. The sample in question was CD4+ or CD8+ T cells sorted from blood, obtained in a trial of the OX40 agonist ivuxolimab.

The CDR3 has the sequence CASSTSGGFLAGHTDTQYF. The chain is encoded by TRBV7-9 joined to TRBJ2-3; TRBD2, the table's D call, lacks a check against the DNA. The germline V gene encodes CDR1 SEHNR and CDR2 FQNEAQ (reference sequence). The CDR3, from cysteine to phenylalanine, totals 19 residues.